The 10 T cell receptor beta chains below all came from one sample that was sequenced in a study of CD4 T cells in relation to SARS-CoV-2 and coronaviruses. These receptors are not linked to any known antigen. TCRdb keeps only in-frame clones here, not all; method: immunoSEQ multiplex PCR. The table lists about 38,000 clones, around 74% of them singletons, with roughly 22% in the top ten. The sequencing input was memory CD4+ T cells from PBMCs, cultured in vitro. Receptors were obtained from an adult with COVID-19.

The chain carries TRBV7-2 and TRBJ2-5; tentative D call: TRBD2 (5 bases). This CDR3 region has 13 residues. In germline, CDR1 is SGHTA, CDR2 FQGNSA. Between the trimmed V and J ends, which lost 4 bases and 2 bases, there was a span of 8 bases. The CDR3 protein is CASSSTRQETQYF. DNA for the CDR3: TGTGCCAGCAGCTCCACTAGACAAGAGACCCAGTACTTC.

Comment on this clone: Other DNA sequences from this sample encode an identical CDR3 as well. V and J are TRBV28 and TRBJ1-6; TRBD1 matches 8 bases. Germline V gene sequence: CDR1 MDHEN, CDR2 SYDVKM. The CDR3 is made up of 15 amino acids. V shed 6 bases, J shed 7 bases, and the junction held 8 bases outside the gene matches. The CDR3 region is CASRPNRGRNSPLHF. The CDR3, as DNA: TGTGCCAGCAGGCCCAACAGGGGGAGAAATTCACCCCTCCACTTT.

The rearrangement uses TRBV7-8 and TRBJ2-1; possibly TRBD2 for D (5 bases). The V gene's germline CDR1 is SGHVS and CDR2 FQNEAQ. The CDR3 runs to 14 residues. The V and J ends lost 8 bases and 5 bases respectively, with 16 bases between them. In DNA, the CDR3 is TGTGCCAGCTTTCCGGGGTTTGGCGACAATGAGCAGTTCTTC. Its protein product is CASFPGFGDNEQFF.

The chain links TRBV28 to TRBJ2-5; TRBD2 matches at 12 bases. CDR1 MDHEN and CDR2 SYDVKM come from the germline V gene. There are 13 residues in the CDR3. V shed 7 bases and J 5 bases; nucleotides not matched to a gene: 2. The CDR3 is CASILAGGETQYF. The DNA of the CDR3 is TGTGCCAGCATACTAGCGGGAGGTGAGACCCAGTACTTC. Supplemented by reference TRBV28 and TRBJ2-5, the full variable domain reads DVKVTQSSRYLVKRTGEKVFLECVQDMDHENMFWYRQDPGLGLRLIYFSYDVKMKEKGDIPEGYSVSREKKERFSLILESASTNQTSMYLCASILAGGETQYFGPGTRLLVL.

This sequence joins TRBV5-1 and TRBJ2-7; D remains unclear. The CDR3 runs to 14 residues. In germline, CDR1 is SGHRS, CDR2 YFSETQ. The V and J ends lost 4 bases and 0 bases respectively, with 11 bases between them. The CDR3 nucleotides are TGCGCCAGCAGCACCCTCTCGAGCTCCTACGAGCAGTACTTC. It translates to CASSTLSSSYEQYF.

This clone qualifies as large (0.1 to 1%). CDR3 in amino acids: CASSPGLAGEQYF. The CDR3 DNA is TGCGCCAGCAGCCCGGGACTAGCGGGCGAGCAGTACTTC. The gene calls are TRBV4-1 and TRBJ2-7; 12 positions agree with TRBD2. Trimming removed 4 bases from V and 6 bases from J; junction bases left unmatched: 1. Germline V gene data show CDR1 as MGHRA and CDR2 as YSYEKL. There are 13 residues in the CDR3.

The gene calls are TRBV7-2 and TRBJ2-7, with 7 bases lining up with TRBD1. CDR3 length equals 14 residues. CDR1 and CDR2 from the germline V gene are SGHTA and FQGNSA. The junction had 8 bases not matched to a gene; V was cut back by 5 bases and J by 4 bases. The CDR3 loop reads CASSPVGTAYEQYF. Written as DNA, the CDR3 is TGTGCCAGCAGCCCGGTAGGGACAGCTTACGAGCAGTACTTC.

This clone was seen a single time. CDR3 amino acids: CASIRQGARETQYF. The CDR3 nucleotides are TGTGCCAGCATTAGACAGGGGGCGCGAGAGACCCAGTACTTC. The rearrangement uses TRBV2 and TRBJ2-5; 10 nucleotides match TRBD1. Trimming at V came to 7 bases and at J to 4 bases, leaving 6 bases not matched to a gene. The germline V gene encodes CDR1 SNHLY and CDR2 FYNNEI. The CDR3 has 14 residues.

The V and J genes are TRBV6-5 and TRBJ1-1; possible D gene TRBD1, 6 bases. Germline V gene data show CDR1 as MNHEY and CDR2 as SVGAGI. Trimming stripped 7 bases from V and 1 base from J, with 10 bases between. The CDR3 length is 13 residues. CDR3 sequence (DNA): TGTGCCAGCACCCAGACAGGGAACACTGAAGCTTTCTTT. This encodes CASTQTGNTEAFF.

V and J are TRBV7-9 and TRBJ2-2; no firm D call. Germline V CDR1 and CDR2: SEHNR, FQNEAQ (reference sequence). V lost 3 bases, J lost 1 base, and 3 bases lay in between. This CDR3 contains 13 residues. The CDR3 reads CASSFENTGELFF. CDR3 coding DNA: TGTGCCAGCAGCTTCGAGAACACCGGGGAGCTGTTTTTT. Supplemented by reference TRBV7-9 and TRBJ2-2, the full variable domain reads DTGVSQNPRHKITKRGQNVTFRCDPISEHNRLYWYRQTLGQGPEFLTYFQNEAQLEKSRLLSDRFSAERPKGSFSTLEIQRTEQGDSAMYLCASSFENTGELFFGEGSRLTVL.